This T cell receptor beta chain was sequenced in a study of graft-versus-host responses after intestinal transplantation. Points on this clone: No antigen is known for it.

This table comes from immunoSEQ multiplex PCR, and its TCRdb copy is limited to in-frame clones, with some not included. This sample has about 85,000 clones, with approximately 89% found just once. The sequence came from a human donor who was the organ donor for an intestinal transplant. The sequencing used unstimulated CD8+ T cells sorted from spleen or lymph node cells, collected before transplant.

CDR3 in amino acids: CASSQDGNRAHSGNTIYF. Written as DNA, the CDR3 is TGTGCCAGCAGCCAAGATGGGAACAGGGCGCACTCTGGAAACACCATATATTTT. The genes are TRBV4-2 and TRBJ1-3; D perhaps matches TRBD1 (6 bases). Trimming took 0 bases from V and 0 from J, leaving 15 bases between them. CDR1 LGHNA and CDR2 YNFKEQ come from the germline V gene. This CDR3 spans 18 amino acids.